This T cell receptor beta chain is drawn from a study of shared clonotypes between healthy human individuals. Study-wide background: Three CD4 naive, three CD4 memory, two CD8 naive and one CD8 memory plate were used per donor.

To note about this clone: Its target is unknown.

Profiled with immunoSEQ multiplex PCR; TCRdb holds only in-frame clones, not every one. The sample yields under 2.5 million clones, about 90% seen once. In germline, CDR1 is LNHDA, CDR2 SQIVND (reference sequence). With 7 bases removed from V and 7 bases from J, the gap between germline ends came to 22 bases. This CDR3 contains 15 residues. Study results and caveats: The study generally estimated greater richness for naive than memory subsets. Roughly 4.7% was the fraction of naive CD4 clonotypes found shared across several donors.

The sequenced sample was naive CD4+ T cells from PBMCs. Noted subset: CD45RA+ positively selected. The TCR was taken from a man younger than 35 in good health. Some clones in this sample may be carry-over from other donors' samples. V and J are TRBV19 and TRBJ1-2; tentatively, D is TRBD1 (5 bases). CDR3 nucleotide sequence: TGTGCCAGTACCCCGACCCCGGGAGAGGGGCCTGGCTACACCTTC. Translated: CASTPTPGEGPGYTF.